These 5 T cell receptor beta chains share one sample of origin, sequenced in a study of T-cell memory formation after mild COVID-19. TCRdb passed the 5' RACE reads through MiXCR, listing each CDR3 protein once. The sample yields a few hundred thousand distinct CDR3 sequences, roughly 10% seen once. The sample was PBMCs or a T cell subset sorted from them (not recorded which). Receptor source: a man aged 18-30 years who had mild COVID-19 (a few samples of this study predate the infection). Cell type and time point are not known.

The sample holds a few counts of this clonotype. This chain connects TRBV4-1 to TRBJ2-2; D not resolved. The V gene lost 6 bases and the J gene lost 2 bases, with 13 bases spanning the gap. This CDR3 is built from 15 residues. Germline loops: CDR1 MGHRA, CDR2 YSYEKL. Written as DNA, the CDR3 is TGCGCCAGCAGGAGGTTTGGAAGCAACACCGGGGAGCTGTTTTTT. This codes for CASRRFGSNTGELFF.

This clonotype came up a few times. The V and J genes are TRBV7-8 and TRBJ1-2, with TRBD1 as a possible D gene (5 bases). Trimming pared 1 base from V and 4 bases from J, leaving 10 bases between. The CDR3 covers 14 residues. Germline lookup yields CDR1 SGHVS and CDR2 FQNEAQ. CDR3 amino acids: CASSLGPGIYGYTF. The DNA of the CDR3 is TGTGCCAGCAGCTTAGGGCCAGGGATCTATGGCTACACCTTC.

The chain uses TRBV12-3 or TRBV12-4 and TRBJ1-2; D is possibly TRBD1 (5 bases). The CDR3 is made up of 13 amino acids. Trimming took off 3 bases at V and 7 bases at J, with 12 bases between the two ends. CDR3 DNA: TGTGCCAGCAGTTTTGGCCGAGGGGCTGGCTACACCTTC. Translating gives CASSFGRGAGYTF.

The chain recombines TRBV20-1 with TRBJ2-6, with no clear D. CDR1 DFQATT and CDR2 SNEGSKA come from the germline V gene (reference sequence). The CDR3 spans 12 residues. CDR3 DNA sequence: TGCGTGGGAAGCTCTGGGGCCAACGTCCTGACTTTC. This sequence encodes CVGSSGANVLTF.

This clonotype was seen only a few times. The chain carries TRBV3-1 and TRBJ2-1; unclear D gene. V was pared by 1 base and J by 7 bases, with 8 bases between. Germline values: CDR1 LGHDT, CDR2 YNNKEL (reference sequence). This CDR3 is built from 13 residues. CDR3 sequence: CASSQGWSNEQFF. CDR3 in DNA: TGTGCCAGCAGCCAAGGGTGGTCGAATGAGCAGTTCTTC.